This record covers a single T cell receptor beta chain. The antigen remains undetermined. TCRdb re-called the 5' RACE reads with MiXCR, one entry per CDR3 protein. This table has roughly 310,000 distinct CDR3 sequences, about 9.5% appearing once. This sample is drawn from a study of T cells after yellow fever vaccination. Study-level results: At about 97% for CD4 and about 91% for CD8, most primary-vaccination clones showed up again after the booster.

V was trimmed by 4 bases and J by 13 bases, leaving 30 bases between them. The CDR3 is made up of 17 amino acids. CDR1 is SGHNT and CDR2 is YYREEE in the germline V gene (reference sequence). This clonotype was sampled from a man between 18 and 35 years old who received the YFV17D yellow fever vaccine. Source: PBMCs, taken on the day of the first yellow fever vaccination. The gene calls are TRBV5-4 and TRBJ2-1; D perhaps matches TRBD1 (6 bases). CDR3: CASSLLGRSSGQSRQFF. The CDR3 DNA reads as TGTGCCAGCAGCCTCCTTGGAAGAAGCTCGGGACAATCAAGACAGTTCTTC.